These T cell receptor beta chains were read from a single sample in a study of PD-1 blockade in classical Hodgkin lymphoma. Profiling relied on immunoSEQ multiplex PCR, and the TCRdb table lists in-frame clones only, not all of them. The sample consists of some 93,000 clones, nearly 90% of them appearing once. The specimen was peripheral blood mononuclear cells (PBMCs), collected before the second cycle of nivolumab. All receptors derive from a human donor with classical Hodgkin lymphoma. Each CDR3 is given with its conserved first and last residue. The D gene is left open where the match is weak. Size is omitted from some rows. Given values are once, few, many or a class for expanded clones.

size	J	D	V	CDR3	DNA
.	TRBJ2-5	.	TRBV28	CASSLVGSGGETQYF	TGTGCCAGCAGTTTGGTTGGATCAGGGGGGGAGACCCAGTACTTC
.	TRBJ2-3	.	TRBV7-8	CASSWDTTSTDTQYF	TGTGCCAGCAGCTGGGACACGACTAGCACAGATACGCAGTATTTT
.	TRBJ2-1	.	TRBV9	CASSPGPTNYNEQFF	TGTGCCAGCAGCCCCGGACCTACAAACTACAATGAGCAGTTCTTC
.	TRBJ1-2	.	TRBV7-3	CASRPRQEPDGYTF	TGTGCCAGCAGACCCAGACAGGAGCCCGATGGCTACACCTTC
once	TRBJ1-1	.	TRBV29-1	CSVGAGSNTEAFF	TGCAGCGTTGGTGCAGGATCGAACACTGAAGCTTTCTTT
.	TRBJ2-7	TRBD1	TRBV5-6	CASSPPDRAEQYF	TGTGCCAGCAGCCCACCGGACAGGGCCGAGCAGTACTTC
.	TRBJ1-6	.	TRBV6-5	CASSYVGGNSPLHF	TGTGCCAGCAGTTACGTAGGGGGGAATTCACCCCTCCACTTT
.	TRBJ2-6	TRBD1	TRBV29-1	CSVSGTVDSGANVLTF	TGCAGCGTCTCCGGGACAGTAGACTCTGGGGCCAACGTCCTGACTTTC
.	TRBJ1-6	TRBD1	TRBV19	CASSPMTGYNSPLHF	TGTGCCAGTAGTCCTATGACAGGGTATAATTCACCCCTCCACTTT
.	TRBJ2-5	.	TRBV29-1	CSGRQVLQETQYF	TGCAGCGGACGACAGGTCCTACAAGAGACCCAGTACTTC
once	TRBJ2-3	.	TRBV6-5	CASSYGDSGADTQYF	TGTGCCAGCAGTTACGGGGATAGCGGTGCAGATACGCAGTATTTT
once	TRBJ1-5	.	TRBV10-2	CASSESVLLENQPQHF	TGCGCCAGCAGTGAGTCGGTGCTTTTAGAAAATCAGCCCCAGCATTTT
.	TRBJ1-2	.	TRBV5-6	CASSFGSYGYTF	TGTGCCAGCAGCTTTGGTAGCTATGGCTACACCTTC
.	TRBJ2-1	.	TRBV18	CASSPDRGGSDNEQFF	TGTGCCAGCTCACCAGATAGGGGAGGCTCGGACAATGAGCAGTTCTTC
.	TRBJ2-7	TRBD1	TRBV11-1	CASSSRGRLNEQYF	TGTGCCAGCAGCAGCAGGGGGCGCCTTAACGAGCAGTACTTC
.	TRBJ1-5	.	TRBV9	CASSVGEGLGSNQPQHF	TGTGCCAGCAGCGTAGGTGAGGGGCTCGGGTCAAATCAGCCCCAGCATTTT
.	TRBJ2-5	.	TRBV7-9	CASSLELARGETQYF	TGTGCCAGCAGCTTAGAACTAGCGAGGGGGGAGACCCAGTACTTC
.	TRBJ2-5	TRBD2	TRBV19	CASSISGLAGGIETQYF	TGTGCCAGTAGTATTTCGGGACTAGCGGGAGGGATTGAGACCCAGTACTTC
.	TRBJ2-5	.	TRBV25-1	CASSEGTYYSGETQYF	TGTGCCAGCAGTGAAGGCACCTACTACAGTGGGGAGACCCAGTACTTC
.	TRBJ2-1	TRBD2	TRBV28	CASSLWTSGGQFF	TGTGCCAGCAGTTTATGGACTAGCGGGGGGCAGTTCTTC
.	TRBJ1-5	.	TRBV13	CASSLGRLNQPQHF	TGTGCCAGCAGCTTGGGGCGGCTCAATCAGCCCCAGCATTTT
.	TRBJ2-2	.	TRBV6-5	CASSYRVTNTGELFF	TGTGCCAGCAGTTACAGGGTTACCAACACCGGGGAGCTGTTTTTT
.	TRBJ2-7	.	TRBV7-9	CASSFQPKSYEQYF	TGTGCCAGCAGCTTTCAACCCAAATCCTACGAGCAGTACTTC
.	TRBJ2-3	TRBD1	TRBV16	CASSHGTDPDTQYF	TGTGCCAGCAGCCACGGGACAGACCCAGATACGCAGTATTTT
.	TRBJ2-3	.	TRBV10-1	CASSELDGNTQYF	TGCGCCAGCAGTGAGTTGGATGGAAATACGCAGTATTTT
.	TRBJ2-7	TRBD2	TRBV5-1	CASSTSLAGESLYEQYF	TGCGCCAGCAGCACTAGCCTAGCGGGAGAAAGTCTGTACGAGCAGTACTTC
.	TRBJ2-3	TRBD2	TRBV7-6	CASSTGGAIDTQYF	TGTGCCAGCAGCACCGGGGGGGCCATAGATACGCAGTATTTT
.	TRBJ2-1	.	TRBV19	CASSISPRPLPKENEQFF	TGTGCCAGTAGTATATCGCCCCGCCCGCTACCAAAGGAGAATGAGCAGTTCTTC
.	TRBJ2-7	.	TRBV28	CASSLGTHYEQYF	TGTGCCAGCAGTTTAGGGACACACTACGAGCAGTACTTC
.	TRBJ2-3	TRBD2	TRBV5-8	CASSSGLAGSTDTQYF	TGTGCCAGCAGCAGCGGGCTAGCGGGAAGCACAGATACGCAGTATTTT
.	TRBJ1-1	.	TRBV27	CASSLQGTGLEAFF	TGTGCCAGCAGTTTACAGGGGACGGGCCTTGAAGCTTTCTTT
.	TRBJ1-4	TRBD1	TRBV5-1	CASSFDGQGGEKLFF	TGCGCCAGCAGCTTCGACGGACAGGGGGGCGAAAAACTGTTTTTT
.	TRBJ2-1	TRBD1	TRBV5-8	CASRGQGNEQFF	TGTGCCAGCAGGGGACAGGGAAATGAGCAGTTCTTC
once	TRBJ2-7	.	TRBV28	CASSTVLYEQYF	TGTGCCAGCAGCACCGTCCTCTACGAGCAGTACTTC
few	TRBJ1-6	.	TRBV2	CASSEAKGASPLHF	TGTGCCAGCAGTGAAGCGAAGGGAGCCTCACCCCTCCACTTT
.	TRBJ2-7	TRBD1	TRBV4-1	CASSLGQGSYEQYF	TGCGCCAGCAGCCTAGGACAGGGTTCCTACGAGCAGTACTTC
.	TRBJ2-1	.	TRBV30	CAWNGGSSYNEQFF	TGTGCCTGGAATGGGGGGAGTTCCTACAATGAGCAGTTCTTC
.	TRBJ2-5	TRBD2	TRBV6-1	CASGGLAGKETQYF	TGTGCCAGCGGCGGGCTAGCGGGGAAAGAGACCCAGTACTTC
.	TRBJ2-7	.	TRBV28	CASSLPGDPTYEQYF	TGTGCCAGCAGTTTGCCAGGGGACCCTACCTACGAGCAGTACTTC
.	TRBJ1-2	.	TRBV6-1	CASSDLYGYTF	TGTGCCAGCAGTGATCTCTATGGCTACACCTTC
few	TRBJ1-2	.	TRBV4-1	CASSQDAAALNYGYTF	TGCGCCAGCAGCCAAGATGCGGCTGCGCTGAACTATGGCTACACCTTC
.	TRBJ2-3	.	TRBV4-1	CASSQGGSAQYTDTQYF	TGCGCCAGCAGCCAAGGTGGATCAGCCCAATACACAGATACGCAGTATTTT
.	TRBJ2-7	.	TRBV28	CASSFAALSYEQYF	TGTGCCAGCAGTTTTGCCGCCTTATCCTACGAGCAGTACTTC
.	TRBJ2-1	.	TRBV7-9	CASSLVPGWDNEQFF	TGTGCCAGCAGCTTAGTGCCGGGGTGGGACAATGAGCAGTTCTTC
.	TRBJ1-4	TRBD1	TRBV6-1	CASSITRQGSVFF	TGTGCCAGCAGTATCACGAGACAGGGTTCGGTGTTTTTT
.	TRBJ2-3	TRBD2	TRBV5-4	CASSLDSGLAGADTQYF	TGTGCCAGCAGCTTGGATTCCGGGCTAGCGGGGGCAGATACGCAGTATTTT
once	TRBJ2-7	TRBD1	TRBV18	CASSPRFVRTGGDEQYF	TGTGCCAGCTCACCAAGGTTCGTCCGGACAGGGGGCGACGAGCAGTACTTC
.	TRBJ2-5	TRBD2	TRBV13	CASSLEGAGGLETQYF	TGTGCCAGCAGCTTAGAAGGAGCGGGGGGGCTTGAGACCCAGTACTTC